A selection of T cell receptor beta chains follows, all from one sample in a study of blood T cell repertoires in COVID-19. Here immunoSEQ multiplex PCR was the method, and the copy in TCRdb shows in-frame clones only, minus some. The data contain 200,000 to 250,000 clones, 90% of them singletons. Input material: PBMCs or T cells enriched from blood (not recorded which). Every receptor here comes from a man aged 25 to 45 who had been exposed to COVID-19. Both conserved end residues are part of each CDR3. The D gene is left open where the match is weak.

J: TRBJ2-5; D: NA; V: TRBV5-1; CDR3: CASSLVSPGTQYF
J: TRBJ2-6; D: NA; V: TRBV7-9; CDR3: CASSRLKGSGANVLTF
J: TRBJ1-2; D: NA; V: TRBV7-2; CDR3: CASSLAPREGGYTF
J: TRBJ2-3; D: NA; V: TRBV9; CDR3: CASSVGLEKVDTQYF
J: TRBJ2-2; D: TRBD2; V: TRBV10-1; CDR3: CASSESGGNGELFF
J: TRBJ1-3; D: TRBD1; V: TRBV30; CDR3: CAWSAGGQGLSGNTIYF
J: TRBJ2-7; D: TRBD2; V: TRBV19; CDR3: CASSQAGSYEQYF
J: TRBJ2-1; D: TRBD2; V: TRBV3-1/TRBV3-2; CDR3: CASSLGLAGVGEQFF
J: TRBJ1-1; D: NA; V: TRBV6-2/TRBV6-3; CDR3: CASSYVLREMNTEAFF
J: TRBJ2-7; D: TRBD2; V: TRBV4-2; CDR3: CASSQEVHSGGTYEQYF
J: TRBJ2-2; D: NA; V: TRBV9; CDR3: CASSRTGELFF
J: TRBJ1-2; D: TRBD1; V: TRBV5-1; CDR3: CASRATGVPSNYGYTF
J: TRBJ2-5; D: TRBD2; V: TRBV11-3; CDR3: CASSFDPTSGGPRRTQYF
J: TRBJ1-6; D: NA; V: TRBV5-4; CDR3: CASSTWTPYNSPLHF
J: TRBJ1-5; D: TRBD1; V: TRBV6-4; CDR3: CAKTFRDRNQPQHF
J: TRBJ2-7; D: TRBD1; V: TRBV4-1; CDR3: CASSPQQGLGYYEQYF
J: TRBJ2-5; D: NA; V: TRBV21-1; CDR3: CASMADRAYETQYF
J: TRBJ1-4; D: TRBD1; V: TRBV19; CDR3: CASSMIWTGREKLFF
J: TRBJ1-1; D: NA; V: TRBV9; CDR3: CASSAYSTGPNTEAFF
J: TRBJ2-7; D: TRBD2; V: TRBV6-1; CDR3: CASSALAGASSYEQYF
J: TRBJ2-3; D: NA; V: TRBV5-1; CDR3: CASSYRSAFLSSKTDTQYF
J: TRBJ1-5; D: TRBD1; V: TRBV7-2; CDR3: CASRPQQGNSNQPQHF
J: TRBJ1-5; D: TRBD1; V: TRBV7-6; CDR3: CASSFETGVQPQHF
J: TRBJ2-3; D: TRBD1; V: TRBV6-4; CDR3: CASSETGGNTDTQYF
J: TRBJ1-2; D: TRBD1; V: TRBV7-8; CDR3: CASSTRDSYYGYTF
J: TRBJ1-1; D: NA; V: TRBV9; CDR3: CASSRRPGTAHTEAFF